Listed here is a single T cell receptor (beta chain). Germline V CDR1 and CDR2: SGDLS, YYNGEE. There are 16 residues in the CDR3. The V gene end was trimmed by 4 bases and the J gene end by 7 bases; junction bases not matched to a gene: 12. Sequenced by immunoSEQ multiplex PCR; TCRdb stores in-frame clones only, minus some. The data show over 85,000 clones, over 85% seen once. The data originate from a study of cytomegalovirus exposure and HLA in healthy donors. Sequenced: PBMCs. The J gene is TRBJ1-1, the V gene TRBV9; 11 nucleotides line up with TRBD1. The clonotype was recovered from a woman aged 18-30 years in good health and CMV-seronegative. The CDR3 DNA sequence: TGTGCCAGCAGCCTTACTCCGGGACAGGGGGGGCGTGAAGCTTTCTTT. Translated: CASSLTPGQGGREAFF.